This T cell receptor beta chain is from a study of T cell responses to AZD1222 COVID-19 vaccine. Study results and limitations: Close to half of spike-specific TCRs reportedly recognize unmutated variant regions. No repertoire was sampled before or during the peak T cell response, only after it. The span of vaccine-associated CD4 TCRs extended across spike, with dominance at 160-218 and 743-854. Clonal diversity was possibly underestimated, and white British individuals and females predominated among donors.

The protocol was immunoSEQ multiplex PCR, while the TCRdb copy is restricted to in-frame clones and leaves out a portion. Of about 140,000 clones listed, about 88% are singletons. Of note for this clone: Antigen unknown.

V trimming: 4 bases; J trimming: 2 bases; junction bases outside the gene matches: 8. Germline assignment: CDR1 LNHDA and CDR2 SQIVND (reference sequence). The CDR3 has 15 amino acids. This receptor was taken from an adult who received the AZD1222 COVID-19 vaccine. The chain recombines TRBV19 with TRBJ2-7, with 7 bases that match TRBD1. The sample in question was peripheral blood, obtained 28 days after the second AZD1222 dose. For the CDR3, the DNA is TGTGCCAGTAGTAATCGACAGGGTCTAACCTACGAGCAGTACTTC. It encodes CASSNRQGLTYEQYF.